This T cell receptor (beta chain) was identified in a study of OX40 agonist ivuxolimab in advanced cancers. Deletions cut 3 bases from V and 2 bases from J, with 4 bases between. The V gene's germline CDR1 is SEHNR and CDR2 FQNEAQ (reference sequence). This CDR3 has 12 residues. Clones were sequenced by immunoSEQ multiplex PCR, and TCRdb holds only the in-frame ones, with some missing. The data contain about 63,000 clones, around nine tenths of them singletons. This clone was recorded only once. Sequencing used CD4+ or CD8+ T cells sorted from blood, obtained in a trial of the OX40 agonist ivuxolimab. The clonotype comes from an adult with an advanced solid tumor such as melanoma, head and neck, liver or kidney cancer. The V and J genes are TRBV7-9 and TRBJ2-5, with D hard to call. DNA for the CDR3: TGTGCCAGCAGCTTTCAGCAAGAGACCCAGTACTTC. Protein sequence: CASSFQQETQYF.